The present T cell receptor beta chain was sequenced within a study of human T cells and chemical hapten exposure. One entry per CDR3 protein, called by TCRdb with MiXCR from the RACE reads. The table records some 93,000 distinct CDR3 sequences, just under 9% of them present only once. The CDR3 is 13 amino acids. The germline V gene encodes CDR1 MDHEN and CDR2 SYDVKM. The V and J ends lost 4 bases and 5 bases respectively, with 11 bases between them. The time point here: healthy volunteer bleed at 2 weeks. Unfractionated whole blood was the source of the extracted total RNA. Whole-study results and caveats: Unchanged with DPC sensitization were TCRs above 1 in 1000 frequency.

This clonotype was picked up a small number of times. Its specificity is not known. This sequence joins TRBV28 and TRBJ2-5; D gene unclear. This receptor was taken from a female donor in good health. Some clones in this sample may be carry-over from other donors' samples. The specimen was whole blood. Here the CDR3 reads CASSSRYGETQYF. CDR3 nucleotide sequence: TGTGCCAGCAGTTCGCGGTACGGGGAGACCCAGTACTTC.